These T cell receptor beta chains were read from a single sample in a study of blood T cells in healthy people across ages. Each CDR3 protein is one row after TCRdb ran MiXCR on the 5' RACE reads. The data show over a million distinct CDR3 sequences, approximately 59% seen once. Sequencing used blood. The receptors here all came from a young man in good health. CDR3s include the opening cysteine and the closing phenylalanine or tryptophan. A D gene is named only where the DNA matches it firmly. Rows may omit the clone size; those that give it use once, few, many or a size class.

CASSPDSKGYGYTF,TGTGCCAGCAGCCCCGACAGTAAGGGCTATGGCTACACCTTC,-,TRBJ1-2,TRBV7-8,-
CASLGDSLRANVLTF,TGTGCCAGCCTAGGCGACAGCTTACGGGCCAACGTCCTGACTTTC,-,TRBJ2-6,TRBV2,-
CASSLFSRAQGGSGYTF,TGTGCCAGCAGCTTATTCAGTCGGGCTCAGGGGGGATCTGGCTACACCTTC,few,TRBJ1-2,TRBV7-2,TRBD1
CASSLTSGRGREQFF,TGCGCCAGCAGCTTGACTAGCGGGAGAGGGCGGGAGCAGTTCTTC,-,TRBJ2-1,TRBV5-1,TRBD2
CASGVGGSTDTQYF,TGTGCTAGTGGTGTTGGGGGGAGCACAGATACGCAGTATTTT,few,TRBJ2-3,TRBV12-5,-
CASSYPASRFNYGYTF,TGTGCCAGCAGTTACCCCGCTTCCCGCTTTAACTATGGCTACACCTTC,-,TRBJ1-2,TRBV6-6,-
CATIGTASYEQYF,TGTGCCACGATCGGGACAGCCTCCTACGAGCAGTACTTC,-,TRBJ2-7,TRBV7-9,TRBD1
CASSEEEVGTDTQYF,TGTGCCAGCAGTGAGGAGGAGGTTGGCACAGATACGCAGTATTTT,once,TRBJ2-3,TRBV12-3/TRBV12-4,-
CASSSPADALWGQYF,TGTGCCAGCAGTTCTCCAGCGGATGCTCTATGGGGGCAGTACTTC,-,TRBJ2-7,TRBV27,-
CASSLGPLGTQYF,TGTGCCAGCAGTCTTGGACCCTTGGGGACCCAGTACTTC,-,TRBJ2-5,TRBV12-3/TRBV12-4,-
CASSLFQGWTYEQYF,TGTGCCAGCAGCTTATTTCAAGGGTGGACCTACGAGCAGTACTTC,-,TRBJ2-7,TRBV11-2,-
CAISESIGTGSYNEQFF,TGTGCCATCAGTGAGTCGATCGGGACAGGGTCCTACAATGAGCAGTTCTTC,-,TRBJ2-1,TRBV10-3,TRBD1
CSAQVEGYFYEQYF,TGCAGTGCTCAGGTGGAGGGCTATTTCTACGAGCAGTACTTC,-,TRBJ2-7,TRBV20-1,-
CASRHNRGSYNSPLHF,TGCGCCAGCAGGCATAACAGGGGATCGTATAATTCACCCCTCCACTTT,-,TRBJ1-6,TRBV4-3,TRBD1
CASSQDLPGEQFF,TGTGCCAGCAGCCAAGATCTACCAGGTGAGCAGTTCTTC,once,TRBJ2-1,TRBV3-1,-
CASSGEGPEAFF,TGTGCCAGCAGTGGGGAGGGCCCTGAAGCTTTCTTT,once,TRBJ1-1,TRBV6-1,-
CASGSGLAGGRLYNEQFF,TGTGCCAGCGGCTCGGGACTAGCGGGAGGCCGTTTATACAATGAGCAGTTCTTC,many,TRBJ2-1,TRBV27,TRBD2
CASSQDQSTQGKQYF,TGCGCCAGCAGCCAAGATCAAAGCACTCAGGGAAAGCAGTACTTC,few,TRBJ2-7,TRBV4-1,-
CASSFGQGRLADTQYF,TGTGCCAGCAGCTTCGGACAGGGACGGTTGGCAGATACGCAGTATTTT,-,TRBJ2-3,TRBV7-9,TRBD1
CASSGIQGYYEQYF,TGTGCCAGCAGTGGAATTCAGGGGTACTACGAGCAGTACTTC,-,TRBJ2-7,TRBV2,-
CASSQDSLSNQPQHF,TGTGCCAGCAGCCAGGACAGCTTGAGCAATCAGCCCCAGCATTTT,-,TRBJ1-5,TRBV3-1,-
CASSQVRGNLYEQYF,TGTGCCAGCAGCCAAGTCCGCGGGAATCTATACGAGCAGTACTTC,-,TRBJ2-7,TRBV4-2,-
CASSGRAAVTGDTQYF,TGTGCCAGCAGCGGCAGAGCGGCCGTTACTGGGGATACGCAGTATTTT,-,TRBJ2-3,TRBV9,-
CASNRRTPYEQYF,TGTGCCAGCAACCGTCGGACTCCCTACGAGCAGTACTTC,-,TRBJ2-7,TRBV5-6,-
CASSFGRARTEAFF,TGTGCCAGCAGCTTCGGGAGGGCCAGGACTGAAGCTTTCTTT,-,TRBJ1-1,TRBV11-2,-
CSARTAGNGGNTIYF,TGCAGTGCTAGAACTGCAGGGAACGGTGGAAACACCATATATTTT,-,TRBJ1-3,TRBV20-1,-
CATSSESGTSGAFF,TGTGCCACCAGCAGTGAATCCGGGACCTCGGGAGCTTTCTTT,-,TRBJ1-1,TRBV15,-
CASSPGTGFGSYEQYF,TGTGCCAGCAGTCCCGGGACAGGGTTTGGATCCTACGAGCAGTACTTC,-,TRBJ2-7,TRBV12-3/TRBV12-4,TRBD1